This T cell receptor (beta chain) appears in the sequencing data of a study of blood T cell repertoires in COVID-19. Turning to the study itself: Acute and convalescent COVID-19 specimens originated in the United States, Italy and Spain. PBMCs, B-cell-depleted T cells, or T cells provided the cDNA or gDNA that made up the material.

The repertoire was sequenced with immunoSEQ multiplex PCR; TCRdb's copy has only in-frame clones and lacks some. Counted here are 180,000 or so clones, 86% occurring once; the ten biggest clones make up about 9.6%. CDR1 is LNHDA, CDR2 SQIVND, per germline (reference sequence). The CDR3 consists of 20 residues. The V end lost 7 bases, the J end lost 0 bases, and 27 bases lay between the germline ends. The chain links TRBV19 to TRBJ1-4, with a possible D match to TRBD1 (6 bases). The source is a woman aged 25 to 39 who had recovered from COVID-19. The sample consisted of PBMCs or T cells enriched from blood (not recorded which). DNA of the CDR3: TGTGCCAGTAAAGCCCACCTGGGGGGGGCAGATTCAGCAACTAATGAAAAACTGTTTTTT. It is translated as CASKAHLGGADSATNEKLFF.